This TCR beta chain was captured by sequencing in a study of shared clonotypes between healthy human individuals. Some clones are missing from TCRdb's copy, which holds only in-frame ones; the method was immunoSEQ multiplex PCR. Of around 940,000 clones listed, around three quarters are singletons. This clonotype was sampled from a man aged 18 to 29 in good health. The sample consisted of memory CD4+ T cells sorted from blood. Subset meaning: CD45RA-negative fraction.

As DNA, the CDR3 is TGTGCCAGCAGAGGGGCGGGATCGGGACACTATGGCTACACCTTC. Amino acid sequence: CASRGAGSGHYGYTF. V gene TRBV28 combines with J gene TRBJ1-2; a possible D gene is TRBD1 (5 bases). V was clipped by 6 bases and J by 3 bases, with 17 bases between them. Germline values: CDR1 MDHEN, CDR2 SYDVKM. This CDR3 is 15 amino acids long.